This T cell receptor (beta chain) was captured by sequencing in a study of T-cell memory formation after mild COVID-19. Study as a whole: There were largely donor-specific TCR clusters.

TCRdb processed the 5' RACE reads anew with MiXCR; each CDR3 protein has one entry. The data hold 250,000 to 350,000 distinct CDR3 sequences, with about a sixth observed a single time. The germline gives CDR1 SGHRS, CDR2 YFSETQ. This CDR3 is built from 13 residues. V was cut by 4 bases and J by 4 bases, with 10 bases left in between. This clonotype was observed a few times. Antigen unknown. General observations from the study: In second-wave clones peaking day 37, SARS-CoV-2 specificity remained unconfirmed. Contracting CD4+ clones lay largely in CM and EM, with CD8+ ones residing in EMRA. The pre-infection memory compartment contained some responding clones, suggesting cross-reactive memory joined.

The source is a man younger than 35 who had mild COVID-19 (a few samples of this study predate the infection). Cell type and time point are not known. The specimen sequenced was PBMCs or a T cell subset sorted from them (not recorded which). This chain connects TRBV5-1 to TRBJ2-3, with D possibly TRBD2 on 6 matching bases. The CDR3 DNA sequence: TGCGCCAGCAGCCTGACTAGGTCAGATACGCAGTATTTT. Residues: CASSLTRSDTQYF.